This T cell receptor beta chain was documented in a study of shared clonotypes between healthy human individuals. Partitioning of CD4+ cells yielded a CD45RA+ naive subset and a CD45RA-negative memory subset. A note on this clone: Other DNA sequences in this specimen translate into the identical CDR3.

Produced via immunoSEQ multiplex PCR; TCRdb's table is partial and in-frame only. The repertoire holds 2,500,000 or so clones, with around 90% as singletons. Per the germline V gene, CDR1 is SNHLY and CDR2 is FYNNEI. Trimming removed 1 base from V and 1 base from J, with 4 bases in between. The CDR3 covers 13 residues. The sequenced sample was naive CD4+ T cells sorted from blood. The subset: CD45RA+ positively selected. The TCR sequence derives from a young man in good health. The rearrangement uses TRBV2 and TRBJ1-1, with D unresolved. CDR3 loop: CASSEGSNTEAFF. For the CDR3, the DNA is TGTGCCAGCAGTGAAGGTTCGAACACTGAAGCTTTCTTT. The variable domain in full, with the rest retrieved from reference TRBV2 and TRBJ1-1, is EPEVTQTPSHQVTQMGQEVILRCVPISNHLYFYWYRQILGQKVEFLVSFYNNEISEKSEIFDDQFSVERPDGSNFTLKIRSTKLEDSAMYFCASSEGSNTEAFFGQGTRLTVV.